This T cell receptor beta chain was obtained from a study of neoadjuvant anti-PD-1 for oral cavity cancer. Overall study context: Patients mostly received three to four biweekly nivolumab doses at 3 mg/kg before surgery.

Sample time point: after neoadjuvant nivolumab, at surgical resection. The CDR3 covers 14 residues. The germline gives CDR1 MNHEY, CDR2 SVGAGI. Between the trimmed V and J ends, which lost 2 bases and 2 bases, there was a span of 7 bases. Profiling relied on immunoSEQ multiplex PCR, and the TCRdb table lists in-frame clones only, not all of them. The sample shows 37,000 or so clones, around two fifths of them seen only once. The genes are TRBV6-5 and TRBJ1-3; unclear D gene. Material: tumor tissue, obtained after nivolumab (anti-PD-1) treatment. The TCR originated in a person between 35 and 79 years old with oral cavity squamous cell carcinoma. CDR3 sequence (DNA): TGTGCCAGCAGTTACGGATTAACTGGAAACACCATATATTTT. Protein product: CASSYGLTGNTIYF.